This passage covers 8 T cell receptor beta chains from one sample sequenced in a study of beta chain features in type 1 diabetes. Study conclusions and caveats: Within each of all four CD4+ subsets, Type 1 diabetes patients had TCRB CDR3s that were moderately but significantly shorter.

Reverse transcribing all isolated RNA meant expressed TCRB transcripts were sequenced. Clones were read by immunoSEQ multiplex PCR, and TCRdb kept only the in-frame ones, dropping some. The profile shows 640,000 or so clones, roughly 13% of them singletons. These receptors have no identified antigens. Sequencing input: naive CD4+ T cells from blood. The receptors were gathered from a man aged 18 to 29 with type 1 diabetes.

This clone appeared a few times. The chain links TRBV5-4 to TRBJ2-7; D is uncertain. Looked up from germline, CDR1 is SGHNT and CDR2 is YYREEE (reference sequence). The CDR3 loop spans 13 amino acids. V was cut by 6 bases and J by 6 bases, with 16 bases left in between. CDR3 sequence reads: CASTPYTGSEQYF. The CDR3 nucleotides read TGTGCCAGCACCCCCTACACGGGTTCCGAGCAGTACTTC.

This clone was picked up one time. The rearrangement joins TRBV7-9 to TRBJ1-1; D remains unclear. The V end was cut by 2 bases, the J end by 0 bases, with 10 bases between. The germline CDR1 and CDR2 sequences are SEHNR and FQNEAQ (reference sequence). This CDR3 is built from 15 residues. The CDR3 protein is CASSLLYSMNTEAFF. CDR3 in DNA: TGTGCCAGCAGCTTACTATACAGTATGAACACTGAAGCTTTCTTT.

This clone was counted between two and nine times. The chain employs TRBV6-6 and TRBJ2-5; 15 nucleotides align to TRBD2. CDR3 length equals 15 residues. Germline CDR1 is MNHNY and CDR2 is SVGAGI (reference sequence). With 5 bases clipped from V and 5 bases from J, the junction kept 3 bases outside the gene matches. In DNA, the CDR3 is TGTGCCAGCAGTGGGACTAGCGGGGGGAGGGAGACCCAGTACTTC. This codes for CASSGTSGGRETQYF.

V is TRBV4-2 and J is TRBJ2-7; no clear D gene. Germline loops: CDR1 LGHNA, CDR2 YNFKEQ. The length of the CDR3 is 15 residues. The V end lost 4 bases, the J end lost 3 bases, and 16 bases lay between the germline ends. CDR3 residues: CASSPTYGGGYEQYF. DNA for the CDR3: TGTGCCAGCAGCCCCACGTATGGCGGTGGCTACGAGCAGTACTTC.

This clone was observed a few times. V and J are TRBV7-9 and TRBJ2-7; D gene unclear. The ends were cut back, 0 bases at V and 5 bases at J, with 8 bases in the middle. The CDR3 has 13 residues. Germline CDR1 and CDR2: SEHNR and FQNEAQ (reference sequence). CDR3 residues: CASSLARLHEQYF. Written as DNA, the CDR3 is TGTGCCAGCAGCTTAGCGAGACTTCACGAGCAGTACTTC.

The CDR3 region is CASSPGKLETGELFF. The CDR3 DNA reads as TGTGCCAGCAGCCCCGGGAAGCTAGAGACCGGGGAGCTGTTTTTT. This rearrangement joins TRBV13 to TRBJ2-2; tentative D call: TRBD2 (5 bases). V lost 5 bases and J 5 bases, leaving 15 bases between the germline ends. The CDR3 has 15 residues. Germline CDR1 is PRHDT and CDR2 is FYEKMQ (reference sequence).

The chain couples TRBV6-4 to TRBJ2-5; D assignment may be TRBD1 or TRBD2 (5 bases each). Germline values: CDR1 MRHNA, CDR2 SNTAGT. The CDR3 has 13 amino acids. With 4 bases removed from V and 4 bases from J, the gap between germline ends came to 10 bases. For the CDR3, the DNA is TGTGCCAGCAGTGTAGGGGAGAGAGAGACCCAGTACTTC. Translation gives CASSVGERETQYF.

The V gene is TRBV5-8, the J gene TRBJ2-3, with D tentatively TRBD1 or TRBD2 (5 bases each). From germline, CDR1 is SGHTS and CDR2 YDEGEE. V was trimmed by 4 bases and J by 1 base, leaving 7 bases between them. This CDR3 is built from 13 residues. The CDR3 loop reads CASSPGRTDTQYF. DNA of the CDR3: TGTGCCAGCAGCCCGGGGCGCACAGATACGCAGTATTTT. Supplemented by reference TRBV5-8 and TRBJ2-3, the full variable domain reads EAGVTQSPTHLIKTRGQQATLRCSPISGHTSVYWYQQALGLGLQFLLWYDEGEERNRGNFPPRFSGRQFPNYSSELNVNALELEDSALYLCASSPGRTDTQYFGPGTRLTVL.